This TCR beta chain was recovered during a study of control samples from healthy donors and cancer patients. V lost 10 bases and J 0 bases, leaving 12 bases between the germline ends. CDR3 length: 13 amino acids. Data came from immunoSEQ multiplex PCR; TCRdb stores just in-frame clones and leaves some out. This table has 150,000 or so clones, approximately 93% appearing once. The clonotype originates from a man younger than 30 in good health. The sample comprised blood. The rearrangement joins TRBV12-3 or TRBV12-4 to TRBJ1-1; D remains ambiguous. Written as DNA, the CDR3 is TGTGCCACCAGCCTTGCCATGAACACTGAAGCTTTCTTT. Encoded protein: CATSLAMNTEAFF.